The text below deals with one TCR beta chain. The antigen is undetermined. The data stem from a study of T cell responses to AZD1222 COVID-19 vaccine. Study-level results: Increases in Spike-specific TCR breadth and depth were seen after two AZD1222 doses. The sample set comprised mostly white British donors with more females, and clonal diversity was possibly underestimated. All repertoire sampling was performed exclusively after the peak T cell response.

Germline CDR1 SGHVS, CDR2 FNYEAQ. Trimming pared 5 bases from V and 6 bases from J, leaving 17 bases between. The CDR3 covers 15 residues. Produced via immunoSEQ multiplex PCR; TCRdb's table is partial and in-frame only. The table shows approximately 50,000 clones, with 60% to 80% occurring only once. The starting material was peripheral blood, obtained 28 days after the second AZD1222 dose. The chain couples TRBV7-6 to TRBJ1-5, with a weak D call TRBD1 (6 bases). This TCR derives from an adult who received the AZD1222 COVID-19 vaccine. The CDR3 region is CASSPDGGRRQPQHF. CDR3 nucleotide sequence: TGTGCCAGCAGCCCAGACGGGGGCAGGCGTCAGCCCCAGCATTTT.